The next 20 T cell receptor beta chains were all read from a single sample in a study of shared clonotypes between healthy human individuals. Profiling relied on immunoSEQ multiplex PCR, and the TCRdb table lists in-frame clones only, not all of them. The sample records roughly 1,500,000 clones, around 98.5% being singletons. Sequencing was performed on naive CD4+ T cells sorted from blood. Subset specified: CD45RA+ positively selected. These receptors all come from a man younger than 45 in good health.

The rearrangement joins TRBV4-2 to TRBJ1-1, with unresolved D. Trimming stripped 0 bases from V and 0 bases from J, with 5 bases between. CDR3 size: 14 residues. The germline gives CDR1 LGHNA, CDR2 YNFKEQ. The CDR3 sequence: CASSQDRVNTEAFF. The CDR3 DNA reads TGTGCCAGCAGCCAAGACCGAGTGAACACTGAAGCTTTCTTT.

The V gene is TRBV27, the J gene TRBJ2-7; 10 positions agree with TRBD2. V lost 10 bases and J lost 5; bases outside the gene matches: 11. This CDR3 spans 14 amino acids. Germline assignment: CDR1 MNHEY and CDR2 SMNVEV (reference sequence). This CDR3 is CATQGLAGVHEQYF. CDR3 DNA sequence: TGTGCCACCCAAGGGCTAGCGGGAGTCCACGAGCAGTACTTC.

V is TRBV5-1 and J is TRBJ2-7, with a tentative D call TRBD1 (5 bases). V was cut by 3 bases and J by 2 bases, with 18 bases left in between. Germline CDR1 SGHRS, CDR2 YFSETQ. The CDR3 sequence is 16 residues long. The CDR3 nucleotides read TGCGCCAGCAGCTGGGGCGATGGTGATAATACCTACGAGCAGTACTTC. Translation: CASSWGDGDNTYEQYF.

The chain uses TRBV18 and TRBJ1-2, with D perhaps TRBD1 (5 bases). V was shortened by 0 bases and J by 0 bases, with 11 bases between the two germline ends. Germline V lookup: CDR1 KGHSH, CDR2 LQKENI. This CDR3 region has 16 residues. The CDR3 is CASSPPKGETNYGYTF. CDR3 nucleotides: TGTGCCAGCTCACCACCTAAAGGGGAAACTAACTATGGCTACACCTTC.

The rearrangement uses TRBV11-1 and TRBJ2-1, with D perhaps TRBD1 (5 bases). Trimming took 1 base from V and 8 from J, leaving 12 bases between them. Germline V gene data show CDR1 as SGHAT and CDR2 as FQDESV (reference sequence). This CDR3 is built from 14 residues. The CDR3 spells CASSLGTLVDEQFF. The CDR3 DNA is TGTGCCAGCAGCTTAGGGACACTCGTTGATGAGCAGTTCTTC.

This rearrangement joins TRBV6-5 to TRBJ1-2; TRBD1 might be the D (5 bases). The CDR3 is made up of 12 amino acids. Germline CDR1 reads MNHEY; CDR2 reads SVGAGI. V was cut by 0 bases and J by 8 bases, with 7 bases left in between. The CDR3: CASSYSGEGYTF. Written as DNA, the CDR3 is TGTGCCAGCAGTTACTCGGGGGAGGGCTACACCTTC.

The chain uses TRBV7-2 and TRBJ1-4; D unresolved. V gave up 1 base and J gave up 8 bases, with 8 bases separating them. There are 13 residues in the CDR3. Germline-derived CDR1 and CDR2 are SGHTA and FQGNSA. CDR3 DNA sequence: TGTGCCAGCAGCTTAGTTCTCGGAGAAAAACTGTTTTTT. Translation gives CASSLVLGEKLFF.

The chain joins TRBV5-1 to TRBJ1-1, with a possible D match to TRBD1 (6 bases). Germline V lookup: CDR1 SGHRS, CDR2 YFSETQ. CDR3 size: 14 residues. V was shortened by 2 bases and J by 1 base, with 9 bases between the two germline ends. The CDR3 spells CASSLLGANTEAFF. In DNA form, the CDR3 reads TGCGCCAGCAGCTTATTGGGGGCGAACACTGAAGCTTTCTTT.

This rearrangement joins TRBV6-6 to TRBJ1-2, with unresolved D. CDR1 MNHNY and CDR2 SVGAGI come from the germline V gene (reference sequence). Trimming removed 7 bases at V and 7 bases at J, with 16 bases between. CDR3 length equals 13 residues. The DNA for the CDR3 is TGTGCCAGCATGGTGGATCGAGTCGGTGGCTACACCTTC. The encoded protein is CASMVDRVGGYTF.

The CDR3 region is CASGVGSSGNTIYF. DNA of the CDR3: TGTGCCAGCGGAGTCGGCAGCTCTGGAAACACCATATATTTT. V usage is TRBV11-2 and J usage is TRBJ1-3; no reliable D call. Germline CDR1 is SGHAT and CDR2 is FQNNGV. With 8 bases removed from V and 0 bases from J, the gap between germline ends came to 11 bases. This CDR3 is built from 14 residues. The variable domain in full, with the rest retrieved from reference TRBV11-2 and TRBJ1-3, is EAGVAQSPRYKIIEKRQSVAFWCNPISGHATLYWYQQILGQGPKLLIQFQNNGVVDDSQLPKDRFSAERLKGVDSTLKIQPAKLEDSAVYLCASGVGSSGNTIYFGEGSWLTVV.

The chain recombines TRBV11-3 with TRBJ1-1; D is unclear. Per the germline V gene, CDR1 is SGHNT and CDR2 is YENEEA. V lost 3 bases, J lost 0 bases, and 5 bases lay in between. The CDR3 runs 13 residues. The CDR3 region has the DNA TGTGCCAGCAGCTTTCAGGTGAACACTGAAGCTTTCTTT. Its protein product is CASSFQVNTEAFF. Full variable domain (rest looked up from reference TRBV11-3 and TRBJ1-1): EAGVVQSPRYKIIEKKQPVAFWCNPISGHNTLYWYLQNLGQGPELLIRYENEEAVDDSQLPKDRFSAERLKGVDSTLKIQPAELGDSAVYLCASSFQVNTEAFFGQGTRLTVV.

This chain uses TRBV6-1 with TRBJ1-5; tentatively, D is TRBD1 (5 bases). Germline CDR1 and CDR2: MNHNS and SASEGT. Trimming pared 6 bases from V and 7 bases from J, leaving 13 bases between. CDR3 length: 13 residues. The CDR3 nucleotides read TGTGCCAGCAGGGAGGGGTTTAGACAGCCCCAGCATTTT. Its translation is CASREGFRQPQHF.

The CDR3 region is CASSLFFGGTDTQYF. Written as DNA, the CDR3 is TGTGCCAGCAGTTTATTCTTCGGCGGCACAGATACGCAGTATTTT. J is TRBJ2-3 and V is TRBV28; D call uncertain. Trimming pared 1 base from V and 1 base from J, leaving 9 bases between. This CDR3 is 15 amino acids long. Germline CDR1 reads MDHEN; CDR2 reads SYDVKM. The entire variable domain, with the rest obtained from reference TRBV28 and TRBJ2-3, is as follows: DVKVTQSSRYLVKRTGEKVFLECVQDMDHENMFWYRQDPGLGLRLIYFSYDVKMKEKGDIPEGYSVSREKKERFSLILESASTNQTSMYLCASSLFFGGTDTQYFGPGTRLTVL.

Only a few counts were recorded for this clone. Other DNA variants within this sample encode the same CDR3. The chain uses TRBV5-1 and TRBJ2-7, with unresolved D. Trimming pared 0 bases from V and 0 bases from J, leaving 7 bases between. Germline CDR1 is SGHRS and CDR2 is YFSETQ. This CDR3 is built from 14 residues. CDR3 DNA: TGCGCCAGCAGCTTGGAGCCCAGCTCCTACGAGCAGTACTTC. Residues: CASSLEPSSYEQYF.

This chain joins TRBV14 and TRBJ2-1; 7 bases line up with TRBD2. V was pared by 4 bases and J by 4 bases, with 7 bases of the junction left unmatched. This CDR3 contains 15 residues. Germline CDR1 is SGHDN and CDR2 is FVKESK. The CDR3 here is CASSRAGRRYNEQFF. CDR3 in DNA: TGTGCCAGCAGCCGAGCGGGACGGAGGTACAATGAGCAGTTCTTC.

J is TRBJ2-7 and V is TRBV6-5; 7 bases are shared with TRBD1. The CDR3 is made up of 12 amino acids. Germline CDR1 reads MNHEY; CDR2 reads SVGAGI. V was clipped by 7 bases and J by 5 bases; unmatched bases: 5. The CDR3 region has the DNA TGTGCCAGCAAAACAGGGGTCCACGAGCAGTACTTC. Its translation: CASKTGVHEQYF.

The rearrangement joins TRBV28 to TRBJ1-5; no clear D. Germline V gene lookup returns CDR1 MDHEN and CDR2 SYDVKM. There are 15 residues in the CDR3. Trimming removed 10 bases at V and 0 bases at J, with 16 bases between. For the CDR3, the DNA is TGTGCCACCGTCCCCAAGGTTTATAGCAATCAGCCCCAGCATTTT. Residues: CATVPKVYSNQPQHF. The full variable domain, its missing parts supplied by reference TRBV28 and TRBJ1-5, is DVKVTQSSRYLVKRTGEKVFLECVQDMDHENMFWYRQDPGLGLRLIYFSYDVKMKEKGDIPEGYSVSREKKERFSLILESASTNQTSMYLCATVPKVYSNQPQHFGDGTRLSIL.

This clone was counted once. The V gene is TRBV18, the J gene TRBJ2-3, with 7 bases identical to TRBD2. In germline, CDR1 is KGHSH, CDR2 LQKENI. The CDR3 is 16 residues long. The J segment lost 6 bases and the V segment lost 1 base, leaving 10 bases of the junction unmatched. The CDR3 region is CASSPLQGGPMDTQYF. The DNA for the CDR3 is TGTGCCAGCTCACCACTGCAGGGAGGGCCTATGGATACGCAGTATTTT.

The V call is TRBV11-2, the J call TRBJ2-1; D is perhaps TRBD2 (6 bases). Looked up from germline, CDR1 is SGHAT and CDR2 is FQNNGV. The CDR3 loop spans 15 amino acids. V was pared by 0 bases and J by 8 bases, with 14 bases between. The CDR3 loop reads CASSLEAGPSYEQFF. In DNA, the CDR3 is TGTGCCAGCAGCTTAGAGGCGGGACCTTCTTATGAGCAGTTCTTC.

The V gene is TRBV5-6, the J gene TRBJ2-7; 7 positions match TRBD1. This CDR3 region has 14 residues. Per the germline V gene, CDR1 is SGHDT and CDR2 is YYEEEE. V lost 0 bases to trimming and J lost 0 bases; unmatched junction nucleotides: 0. The CDR3 loop reads CASSLGDSSYEQYF. CDR3 coding DNA: TGTGCCAGCAGCTTGGGGGACAGCTCCTACGAGCAGTACTTC. The full variable domain, rest sourced from reference TRBV5-6 and TRBJ2-7, is DAGVTQSPTHLIKTRGQQVTLRCSPKSGHDTVSWYQQALGQGPQFIFQYYEEEERQRGNFPDRFSGHQFPNYSSELNVNALLLGDSALYLCASSLGDSSYEQYFGPGTRLTVT.